Following are 15 T cell receptor beta chains from one sample sequenced in a study of Graves' ophthalmopathy and Graves' hyperthyroidism. From RNA, the CDR3 regions of TCR beta chains were amplified and sequenced. Following a first-round RT-PCR that used HTBI primers, a second-round multiplex PCR was carried out. From the multiplex PCR reads, TCRdb called clonotypes with MiXCR, one entry per CDR3 protein. The sample comprises about 740,000 distinct CDR3 sequences, about 44% of which are singletons, and roughly 46% rests with the top ten. Sequences were obtained from peripheral blood. The receptors shown here come from an adult man with Graves' ophthalmopathy.

There are many counts of this clonotype. The V gene is TRBV7-2, the J gene TRBJ1-6; D uncertain. Per germline, CDR1 SGHTA and CDR2 FQGNSA. The CDR3 length is 12 residues. The V gene lost 3 bases and the J gene lost 9 bases, with 6 bases spanning the gap. The CDR3 DNA follows: TGTGCCAGCAGCTTTCCGGCTTCACCCCTCCACTTT. This gives the protein CASSFPASPLHF.

The DNA for the CDR3 is TGTGCCAGCAGCGAGAGTCGGGGATCCGTCTCTGGAAACACCATATATTTT. Encoded protein: CASSESRGSVSGNTIYF. The chain recombines TRBV9 with TRBJ1-3; D is unclear. Trimming took 3 bases from V and 0 from J, leaving 16 bases between them. Germline loops: CDR1 SGDLS, CDR2 YYNGEE. This CDR3 has 17 residues. The entire variable domain, with the rest obtained from reference TRBV9 and TRBJ1-3, is as follows: DSGVTQTPKHLITATGQRVTLRCSPRSGDLSVYWYQQSLDQGLQFLIQYYNGEERAKGNILERFSAQQFPDLHSELNLSSLELGDSALYFCASSESRGSVSGNTIYFGEGSWLTVV.

V and J are TRBV2 and TRBJ1-1; D is unresolved. This CDR3 contains 14 residues. Germline V gene sequence: CDR1 SNHLY, CDR2 FYNNEI. V lost 8 bases and J 4 bases, leaving 17 bases between the germline ends. The CDR3 loop reads CASSPTDAGTEAFF. DNA of the CDR3: TGTGCCAGCTCACCGACCGATGCCGGCACTGAAGCTTTCTTT.

This clonotype was found many times. V gene TRBV29-1 combines with J gene TRBJ2-5; 12 bases match TRBD2. CDR3 length: 15 residues. The V gene's germline CDR1 is SQVTM and CDR2 ANQGSEA. Germline trimming cut 5 bases from V and 2 bases from J; bases unmatched to any gene: 6. The CDR3 DNA sequence: TGCAGCGTTTCGACTAGCGGGAGTTGGCAAGAGACCCAGTACTTC. This codes for CSVSTSGSWQETQYF. The full variable domain, in which reference TRBV29-1 and TRBJ2-5 provide the parts outside the CDR3, is SAVISQKPSRDICQRGTSLTIQCQVDSQVTMMFWYRQQPGQSLTLIATANQGSEATYESGFVIDKFPISRPNLTFSTLTVSNMSPEDSSIYLCSVSTSGSWQETQYFGPGTRLLVL.

The chain links TRBV7-9 to TRBJ2-2, with D unclear. Germline-derived CDR1 and CDR2 are SEHNR and FQNEAQ (reference sequence). The CDR3 sequence is 12 residues long. Trimming cost V 5 bases and J 7 bases, with 8 bases left between them. In DNA, the CDR3 is TGTGCCAGCAGCCAAGCTAGCGGGGAGCTGTTTTTT. It is translated as CASSQASGELFF.

The V and J genes are TRBV11-2 and TRBJ2-5, with TRBD2 identical over 7 bases. CDR1 is SGHAT, CDR2 FQNNGV, per germline. CDR3 length equals 18 residues. The V segment lost 2 bases and the J segment 0 bases; nucleotides outside the gene matches: 12. CDR3 coding DNA: TGTGCCAGCAGCTTAATGGAAATAACTAGCGACTACCAAGAGACCCAGTACTTC. Encoded protein: CASSLMEITSDYQETQYF.

This clonotype was counted only a few times. The chain employs TRBV4-1 and TRBJ2-7; no clear D gene. This CDR3 has 14 residues. CDR1 is MGHRA, CDR2 YSYEKL, per germline. The V end was cut by 2 bases, the J end by 6 bases, with 14 bases between. CDR3 loop: CASSQRPTLGEQYF. The CDR3 DNA reads TGCGCCAGCAGCCAACGACCGACCCTAGGCGAGCAGTACTTC.

Remarks on this clonotype: A much larger clone sits a single nucleotide away, making a read error possible. This sequence joins TRBV19 and TRBJ1-1, with 7 bases fitting TRBD1. Germline CDR1 LNHDA, CDR2 SQIVND (reference sequence). The CDR3 length is 14 residues. CDR3 in amino acids: CVSRIGTVNTEAFF. The CDR3 DNA follows: TGTGTCAGTAGGATCGGGACAGTGAACACTGAAGCTTTCTTT.

This clonotype was picked up a small number of times. The J gene is TRBJ2-7, the V gene TRBV15; 8 bases agree with TRBD1. CDR3 length: 17 residues. The germline V gene encodes CDR1 LNHNV and CDR2 YYDKDF (reference sequence). After removal of 1 base from V and 0 bases from J, the junction contained 8 bases not matched to a gene. The chain's CDR3 is CATSRGAGQGVSYEQYF. In nucleotides, the CDR3 is TGTGCCACCAGCAGAGGGGCTGGACAGGGCGTCTCCTACGAGCAGTACTTC.

V gene TRBV11-1 combines with J gene TRBJ2-7, with 12 bases lining up with TRBD1. The junction had 15 bases not matched to a gene; V was cut back by 5 bases and J by 7 bases. Germline V gene data show CDR1 as SGHAT and CDR2 as FQDESV (reference sequence). The CDR3 runs 17 residues. CDR3 protein: CASSAGTGGAFLREQYF. The CDR3, as DNA: TGTGCCAGCAGCGCGGGGACAGGGGGCGCTTTTTTGAGGGAGCAGTACTTC.

A remark on this clonotype: A read error may explain this, as a much larger clone is one base away. The chain has TRBV5-6 and TRBJ1-2, with TRBD1 matching 7 bases. CDR1 is SGHDT and CDR2 is YYEEEE in the germline V gene. CDR3 length equals 14 residues. The V segment lost 0 bases and the J segment 6 bases; nucleotides outside the gene matches: 5. The CDR3 nucleotides read TGTGCCAGCAGCTTGGCCAGTGACAGGGATGGCTACACCTTC. Amino acids: CASSLASDRDGYTF.

This clonotype was seen a handful of times. The gene calls are TRBV7-9 and TRBJ1-2, with 8 bases that match TRBD1. The CDR3 is 14 amino acids. Germline V gene lookup returns CDR1 SEHNR and CDR2 FQNEAQ (reference sequence). V was clipped by 5 bases and J by 4 bases; unmatched bases: 6. The CDR3 coding sequence is TGTGCCAGCAGCCCGACAGGGGTTATCTATGGCTACACCTTC. This encodes CASSPTGVIYGYTF.

This clonotype was seen a handful of times. The chain carries TRBV7-9 and TRBJ2-5; no clear D gene. CDR1 and CDR2 (germline): SEHNR, FQNEAQ (reference sequence). Trimming shortened V by 5 bases and J by 7 bases, and 14 bases separated the two germline ends. The length of the CDR3 is 13 residues. The CDR3 DNA reads as TGTGCCAGCAGCCAAGTCACTTCAGGGACCCAGTACTTC. Residues: CASSQVTSGTQYF.

Only a few counts were recorded for this clonotype. The V and J genes are TRBV2 and TRBJ1-1; the match to TRBD1 covers 10 bases. This CDR3 has 14 amino acids. Germline V lookup: CDR1 SNHLY, CDR2 FYNNEI. V gave up 5 bases and J gave up 8 bases; unmatched junction bases: 8. The CDR3 sequence: CASSPGQGFFEAFF. The CDR3 nucleotides are TGTGCCAGCAGTCCGGGACAGGGGTTTTTCGAAGCTTTCTTT.

Comment on this clonotype: Relative to the germline gene, one junction end is altered; a read error may explain this. This rearrangement joins TRBV10-3 to TRBJ1-1; a weak D match, TRBD1 (6 bases). Germline V lookup: CDR1 ENHRY, CDR2 SYGVKD. The CDR3 length is 13 residues. CDR3 region: CASSEPGDTEAFF. DNA for the CDR3: TGTGCCAGCAGTGAGCCAGGGGACACTGAAGCTTTCTTT.